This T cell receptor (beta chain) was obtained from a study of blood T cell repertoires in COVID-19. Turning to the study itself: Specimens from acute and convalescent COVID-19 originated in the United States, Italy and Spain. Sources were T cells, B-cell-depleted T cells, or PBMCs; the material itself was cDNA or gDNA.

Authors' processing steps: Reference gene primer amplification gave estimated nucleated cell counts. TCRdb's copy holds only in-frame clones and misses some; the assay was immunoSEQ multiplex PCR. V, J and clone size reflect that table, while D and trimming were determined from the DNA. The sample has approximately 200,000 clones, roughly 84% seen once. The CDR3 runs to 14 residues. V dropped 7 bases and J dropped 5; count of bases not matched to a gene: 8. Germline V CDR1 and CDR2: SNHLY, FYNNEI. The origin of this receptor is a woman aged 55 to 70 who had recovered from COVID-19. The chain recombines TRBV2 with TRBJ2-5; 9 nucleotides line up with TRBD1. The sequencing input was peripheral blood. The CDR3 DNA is TGTGCCAGCATAGACAGGGGGGTGGAGGAGACCCAGTACTTC. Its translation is CASIDRGVEETQYF.